This is a list of T cell receptor beta chains from one sample in a study of early T cells in non-severe SARS-CoV-2 infection. TCRdb processed the 5' RACE reads anew with MiXCR; each CDR3 protein has one entry. The top ten hold less than 3.5% of the sample, which has 95,000 to 120,000 distinct CDR3 sequences, about an eighth seen once. The sequencing input was whole blood. The receptors shown here come from an adult who was a healthcare worker with PCR-confirmed SARS-CoV-2 infection or an uninfected control (not recorded which). CDR3s include the opening cysteine and the closing phenylalanine or tryptophan. A D gene is named only where the DNA matches it firmly. The size of a clone is reported for some rows only, either as once, few or many, or as a class for expanded clones.

j_call: TRBJ1-2
v_call: TRBV28
cdr3_length: 12
d_call: .
clone_size: many
cdr3_nt: TGTGCCAGCACCCTGCCAGGGGAAGGCTACACCTTC
cdr3_aa: CASTLPGEGYTF

j_call: TRBJ1-5
v_call: TRBV19
cdr3_length: 15
d_call: .
clone_size: few
cdr3_nt: TGTGCCAGTAGTATGGACGGGCTTAGCAATCAGCCCCAGCATTTT
cdr3_aa: CASSMDGLSNQPQHF

j_call: TRBJ1-5
v_call: TRBV19
cdr3_length: 15
d_call: .
clone_size: many
cdr3_nt: TGTGCCAGTAGTATTATGGAAAATAGCAATCAGCCCCAGCATTTT
cdr3_aa: CASSIMENSNQPQHF

j_call: TRBJ2-7
v_call: TRBV28
cdr3_length: 13
d_call: .
clone_size: many
cdr3_nt: TGTGCCAGCAGTTCCCTGCCTAGGGGGGAGCAGTACTTC
cdr3_aa: CASSSLPRGEQYF

j_call: TRBJ1-6
v_call: TRBV4-1
cdr3_length: 16
d_call: .
clone_size: .
cdr3_nt: TGCGCCAGCAGCCAAGTTTGGGGAATTACCAATTCACCCCTCCACTTT
cdr3_aa: CASSQVWGITNSPLHF

j_call: TRBJ2-5
v_call: TRBV29-1
cdr3_length: 12
d_call: .
clone_size: many
cdr3_nt: TGCAGCGTCCGACAGGGAGGCGAGACCCAGTACTTC
cdr3_aa: CSVRQGGETQYF

j_call: TRBJ2-7
v_call: TRBV29-1
cdr3_length: 11
d_call: .
clone_size: many
cdr3_nt: TGCAGCGTTGAAGTGGTGCGCGAGCAGTACTTC
cdr3_aa: CSVEVVREQYF

j_call: TRBJ2-5
v_call: TRBV29-1
cdr3_length: 14
d_call: .
clone_size: .
cdr3_nt: TGCAGCGTTCCCCGGGGCCACCTCCAAGAGACCCAGTACTTC
cdr3_aa: CSVPRGHLQETQYF

j_call: TRBJ2-3
v_call: TRBV10-3
cdr3_length: 14
d_call: .
clone_size: .
cdr3_nt: TGTGCCATCAGTGCTTCGGGAGTAGCGGATACGCAGTATTTT
cdr3_aa: CAISASGVADTQYF

j_call: TRBJ1-6
v_call: TRBV2
cdr3_length: 13
d_call: .
clone_size: few
cdr3_nt: TGTGCCAGCAGTGACAACTATAATTCACCCCTCCACTTT
cdr3_aa: CASSDNYNSPLHF

j_call: TRBJ2-6
v_call: TRBV21-1
cdr3_length: 18
d_call: .
clone_size: few
cdr3_nt: TGTGCCAGCAGCATGGTAGCGGGAGGACACTCTGGGGCCAACGTCCTGACTTTC
cdr3_aa: CASSMVAGGHSGANVLTF

j_call: TRBJ1-1
v_call: TRBV27
cdr3_length: 15
d_call: .
clone_size: .
cdr3_nt: TGTGCCAGCAGTTTAACGCGGGGGTTGAACACTGAAGCTTTCTTT
cdr3_aa: CASSLTRGLNTEAFF

j_call: TRBJ2-7
v_call: TRBV7-9
cdr3_length: 15
d_call: TRBD1
clone_size: many
cdr3_nt: TGTGCCAGCAGCCTTCCGGGACAGGCAATCTACGAGCAGTACTTC
cdr3_aa: CASSLPGQAIYEQYF

j_call: TRBJ1-1
v_call: TRBV11-2
cdr3_length: 15
d_call: .
clone_size: many
cdr3_nt: TGTGCCAGCAGCTTAGACAGGGGTCGGAACACTGAAGCTTTCTTT
cdr3_aa: CASSLDRGRNTEAFF

j_call: TRBJ1-1
v_call: TRBV29-1
cdr3_length: 12
d_call: TRBD1
clone_size: .
cdr3_nt: TGCAGCGTTGTCCCGGGACAGGGGCGAGCTTTCTTT
cdr3_aa: CSVVPGQGRAFF

j_call: TRBJ1-2
v_call: TRBV6-6
cdr3_length: 14
d_call: .
clone_size: few
cdr3_nt: TGTGCCAGCAGTTACCCTAGCAAGTTCTATGGCTACACCTTC
cdr3_aa: CASSYPSKFYGYTF

j_call: TRBJ2-2
v_call: TRBV7-9
cdr3_length: 13
d_call: .
clone_size: .
cdr3_nt: TGTGCCAGCAGACTAACGAACACCGGGGAGCTGTTTTTT
cdr3_aa: CASRLTNTGELFF

j_call: TRBJ1-3
v_call: TRBV29-1
cdr3_length: 13
d_call: .
clone_size: .
cdr3_nt: TGCAGCGTTGAAGATCCCTCTGGAAACACCATATATTTT
cdr3_aa: CSVEDPSGNTIYF

j_call: TRBJ2-5
v_call: TRBV28
cdr3_length: 15
d_call: TRBD2
clone_size: .
cdr3_nt: TGTGCCAGCAGTCCTCTGCGGGGGGGGATGGAGACCCAGTACTTC
cdr3_aa: CASSPLRGGMETQYF

j_call: TRBJ1-1
v_call: TRBV30
cdr3_length: 15
d_call: .
clone_size: many
cdr3_nt: TGTGCCTGGAGTCCCCGAACGGGGCCTTACACTGAAGCTTTCTTT
cdr3_aa: CAWSPRTGPYTEAFF

j_call: TRBJ1-5
v_call: TRBV3-1
cdr3_length: 12
d_call: .
clone_size: many
cdr3_nt: TGTGCCAGCAGCCTTCAAAATCAGCCCCAGCATTTT
cdr3_aa: CASSLQNQPQHF

j_call: TRBJ1-4
v_call: TRBV11-2
cdr3_length: 15
d_call: TRBD1
clone_size: .
cdr3_nt: TGTGCCAGCAGCCGACAGGGCGCAACTAATGAAAAACTGTTTTTT
cdr3_aa: CASSRQGATNEKLFF

j_call: TRBJ2-2
v_call: TRBV7-6
cdr3_length: 17
d_call: TRBD2
clone_size: many
cdr3_nt: TGTGCCAGCAGCTTAGTCCCTAGCGGTCAGAACACCGGGGAGCTGTTTTTT
cdr3_aa: CASSLVPSGQNTGELFF

j_call: TRBJ2-7
v_call: TRBV21-1
cdr3_length: 16
d_call: .
clone_size: .
cdr3_nt: TGTGCCAGCAGCAAAGTAAGTTTCAGGTTTAACTACGAGCAGTACTTC
cdr3_aa: CASSKVSFRFNYEQYF

j_call: TRBJ1-6
v_call: TRBV6-4
cdr3_length: 13
d_call: .
clone_size: many
cdr3_nt: TGTGCCAGCAGTGTCGGAACTAATTCACCCCTCCACTTT
cdr3_aa: CASSVGTNSPLHF

j_call: TRBJ2-7
v_call: TRBV20-1
cdr3_length: 14
d_call: .
clone_size: few
cdr3_nt: TGCAGTGCTAGTAGGGAGGGGGGGCCTTCCGAGCAGTACTTC
cdr3_aa: CSASREGGPSEQYF

j_call: TRBJ1-1
v_call: TRBV27
cdr3_length: 15
d_call: .
clone_size: many
cdr3_nt: TGTGCCAGCAGTTTGCCCGGACGGTCTTACACTGAAGCTTTCTTT
cdr3_aa: CASSLPGRSYTEAFF

j_call: TRBJ2-7
v_call: TRBV7-2
cdr3_length: 15
d_call: .
clone_size: many
cdr3_nt: TGTGCCAGCAGCACCCAGCGGGCCGCTTCGGGCGAGCAGTACTTC
cdr3_aa: CASSTQRAASGEQYF

j_call: TRBJ2-1
v_call: TRBV6-2/TRBV6-3
cdr3_length: 14
d_call: TRBD1
clone_size: many
cdr3_nt: TGTGCCAGCAGTCGGACAGGGTCATACAATGAGCAGTTCTTC
cdr3_aa: CASSRTGSYNEQFF

j_call: TRBJ1-1
v_call: TRBV20-1
cdr3_length: 14
d_call: .
clone_size: many
cdr3_nt: TGCAGTGCTAGAGAAAGGACATCTAACACTGAAGCTTTCTTT
cdr3_aa: CSARERTSNTEAFF

j_call: TRBJ2-3
v_call: TRBV5-5
cdr3_length: 14
d_call: .
clone_size: .
cdr3_nt: TGTGCCAGCAGCTTTCTCAGGGAGGCAGATACGCAGTATTTT
cdr3_aa: CASSFLREADTQYF

j_call: TRBJ2-2
v_call: TRBV11-3
cdr3_length: 14
d_call: .
clone_size: .
cdr3_nt: TGTGCCAGCAGCTTAGAGCTAGATTCCAGGGAGCTGTTTTTT
cdr3_aa: CASSLELDSRELFF

j_call: TRBJ2-5
v_call: TRBV7-9
cdr3_length: 14
d_call: .
clone_size: many
cdr3_nt: TGTGCCAGCAGCACTTCTTGGGACCAAGAGACCCAGTACTTC
cdr3_aa: CASSTSWDQETQYF

j_call: TRBJ2-4
v_call: TRBV27
cdr3_length: 22
d_call: TRBD2
clone_size: many
cdr3_nt: TGTGCCAGCAGTCCCTCTAGGGCGGGACTAGCGGGGGGGAGTCTGGCCAAAAACATTCAGTACTTC
cdr3_aa: CASSPSRAGLAGGSLAKNIQYF

j_call: TRBJ2-1
v_call: TRBV25-1
cdr3_length: 17
d_call: TRBD2
clone_size: many
cdr3_nt: TGTGCCAGCAGAGAGATAGGACTAGCGGGGGCCCACAATGAGCAGTTCTTC
cdr3_aa: CASREIGLAGAHNEQFF

j_call: TRBJ2-2
v_call: TRBV5-1
cdr3_length: 14
d_call: .
clone_size: few
cdr3_nt: TGCGCCAGCAGCTTCCTCGCAGACACCGGGGAGCTGTTTTTT
cdr3_aa: CASSFLADTGELFF

j_call: TRBJ2-1
v_call: TRBV20-1
cdr3_length: 14
d_call: .
clone_size: .
cdr3_nt: TGCAGTGCTCAAACAAGGAGCTCCTACAATGAGCAGTTCTTC
cdr3_aa: CSAQTRSSYNEQFF

j_call: TRBJ1-5
v_call: TRBV9
cdr3_length: 14
d_call: TRBD1
clone_size: many
cdr3_nt: TGTGCCAGCAGCGTCACAGGGGGAGGCCAGCCCCAGCATTTT
cdr3_aa: CASSVTGGGQPQHF

j_call: TRBJ1-1
v_call: TRBV29-1
cdr3_length: 13
d_call: .
clone_size: .
cdr3_nt: TGCAGCGTTGAAGACCCTCGGGACACTGAAGCTTTCTTT
cdr3_aa: CSVEDPRDTEAFF

j_call: TRBJ1-2
v_call: TRBV6-1
cdr3_length: 15
d_call: TRBD1
clone_size: .
cdr3_nt: TGTGCCAGCAGTGAGCCGGGACAGGGGAACTATGGCTACACCTTC
cdr3_aa: CASSEPGQGNYGYTF

j_call: TRBJ2-7
v_call: TRBV27
cdr3_length: 14
d_call: .
clone_size: few
cdr3_nt: TGTGCCAGCGCGGCGGATGGGGACTCCTACGAGCAGTACTTC
cdr3_aa: CASAADGDSYEQYF

j_call: TRBJ2-7
v_call: TRBV20-1
cdr3_length: 12
d_call: TRBD1
clone_size: .
cdr3_nt: TGCAGTGCGGACAGGGGGATATGGGAGCAGTACTTC
cdr3_aa: CSADRGIWEQYF

j_call: TRBJ1-2
v_call: TRBV19
cdr3_length: 14
d_call: .
clone_size: many
cdr3_nt: TGTGCCAGTAGTATCGGGGCTCTACGAGGTGGCTACACCTTC
cdr3_aa: CASSIGALRGGYTF

j_call: TRBJ1-1
v_call: TRBV7-8
cdr3_length: 19
d_call: TRBD1
clone_size: few
cdr3_nt: TGTGCCAGCAGCTCAAACCGCCGGACAGGGGGATTATCGAACACTGAAGCTTTCTTT
cdr3_aa: CASSSNRRTGGLSNTEAFF

j_call: TRBJ2-7
v_call: TRBV20-1
cdr3_length: 15
d_call: TRBD1
clone_size: .
cdr3_nt: TGCAGTGCTAGAGATCGCCTGACAGGGAGCCACGAGCAGTACTTC
cdr3_aa: CSARDRLTGSHEQYF